What follows is one T cell receptor beta chain and its context. Antigen specificity is unknown. Researchers grouped second doses given at about 4 or about 12 weeks into one pool. Measured with immunoSEQ multiplex PCR; TCRdb has only the in-frame clones, and not every one. The table includes just under 75,000 clones, over 70% detected once. These data originate in a study of T cell responses to AZD1222 COVID-19 vaccine. Overall study findings and caveats: Spike regions recognized by vaccine-associated CD4 TCRs spanned the protein, led by 160-218 and 743-854. Most donors were white British and more were female, and clonal diversity was possibly underestimated.

This CDR3 is built from 14 residues. V trimming: 4 bases; J trimming: 4 bases; junction bases outside the gene matches: 1. Germline CDR1 and CDR2: SEHNR and FQNEAQ (reference sequence). Material: peripheral blood, obtained 28 days after the second AZD1222 dose. The chain recombines TRBV7-9 with TRBJ1-4; 9 bases map to TRBD1. The source is an adult who received the AZD1222 COVID-19 vaccine. CDR3 nucleotide sequence: TGTGCCAGCAGCTCGGGACAGGGTAATGAAAAACTGTTTTTT. As protein: CASSSGQGNEKLFF.